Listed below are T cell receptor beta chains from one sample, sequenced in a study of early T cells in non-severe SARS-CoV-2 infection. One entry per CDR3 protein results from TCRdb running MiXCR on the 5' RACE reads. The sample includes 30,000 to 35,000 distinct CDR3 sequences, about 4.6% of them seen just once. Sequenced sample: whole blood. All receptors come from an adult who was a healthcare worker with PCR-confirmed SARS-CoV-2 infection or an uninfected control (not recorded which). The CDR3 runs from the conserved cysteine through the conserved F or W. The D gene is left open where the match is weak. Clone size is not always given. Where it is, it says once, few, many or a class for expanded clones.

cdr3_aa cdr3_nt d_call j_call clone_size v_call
CASSFEGGLYNEQFF TGTGCCAGCAGTTTCGAAGGGGGCCTCTACAATGAGCAGTTCTTC TRBD1 TRBJ2-1 many TRBV27
CASSERGPNKNIQYF TGTGCCAGCAGTGAAAGGGGGCCCAACAAAAACATTCAGTACTTC TRBD1 TRBJ2-4 many TRBV2
CSAPKGGGLYNEQFF TGCAGTGCTCCAAAAGGCGGGGGACTCTACAATGAGCAGTTCTTC TRBD2 TRBJ2-1 many TRBV20-1
CASTALGRDKTNTGELFF TGTGCCAGCACCGCCCTAGGGCGGGACAAAACGAACACCGGGGAGCTGTTTTTT NA TRBJ2-2 many TRBV27
CASSRRRENSPLHF TGTGCCAGCAGCAGACGGAGAGAGAATTCACCCCTCCACTTT NA TRBJ1-6 medium-sized TRBV2
CSATMIAGGSTDTQYF TGCAGTGCTACGATGATAGCGGGAGGTAGCACAGATACGCAGTATTTT TRBD2 TRBJ2-3 many TRBV20-1
CAISARGRDTGELFF TGTGCCATCAGTGCCAGGGGGCGTGACACCGGGGAGCTGTTTTTT TRBD1 TRBJ2-2 many TRBV10-3
CASSQTGVPDTQYF TGTGCCAGCTCACAAACAGGGGTCCCAGATACGCAGTATTTT TRBD1 TRBJ2-3 many TRBV18
CASSLNGGLRETQYF TGTGCCAGCAGCTTAAACGGGGGACTCAGAGAGACCCAGTACTTC NA TRBJ2-5 many TRBV11-2
CASVAGGTAILYEQYF TGTGCCAGCGTAGCCGGGGGGACAGCAATCCTCTACGAGCAGTACTTC NA TRBJ2-7 few TRBV6-6
CASRSGARVYGYTF TGTGCCAGCCGTTCAGGCGCTCGGGTCTATGGCTACACCTTC NA TRBJ1-2 many TRBV19
CASTTRGLGTEAFF TGTGCCAGCACCACCAGAGGGCTTGGCACTGAAGCTTTCTTT NA TRBJ1-1 many TRBV11-2
CASTTNGAISPLHF TGTGCCAGCACCACAAACGGGGCTATTTCACCCCTCCACTTT NA TRBJ1-6 few TRBV12-3/TRBV12-4
CATSRGVREWEDTQYF TGTGCCACCAGCAGAGGGGTGAGGGAATGGGAAGATACGCAGTATTTT NA TRBJ2-3 NA TRBV15
CASSQALMTGTGSYEQYF TGTGCCAGCAGCCAAGCGCTCATGACAGGGACCGGCTCCTACGAGCAGTACTTC TRBD1 TRBJ2-7 many TRBV3-1
CASSPKGGFLSTGELFF TGTGCTAGCAGCCCTAAGGGAGGATTCCTTTCGACCGGGGAGCTGTTTTTT NA TRBJ2-2 many TRBV7-7
CASGGVETQYF TGTGCCAGCGGGGGAGTGGAGACCCAGTACTTC NA TRBJ2-5 many TRBV2
CASTQVRGETQYF TGCGCCAGCACTCAAGTACGGGGAGAGACCCAGTACTTC NA TRBJ2-5 many TRBV10-2
CASSPGQGVDEKLFF TGCGCCAGCAGCCCGGGACAGGGGGTTGACGAAAAACTGTTTTTT TRBD1 TRBJ1-4 few TRBV5-1
CSARDPGSGLFF TGCAGTGCTAGAGATCCCGGGAGTGGACTGTTTTTT NA TRBJ1-4 few TRBV20-1
CASSGSRGAGTDTQYF TGTGCCAGCAGTGGATCCCGGGGGGCCGGGACAGATACGCAGTATTTT NA TRBJ2-3 many TRBV25-1
CASGEDRGSNQPQHF TGTGCCAGCGGGGAGGACAGGGGGAGCAATCAGCCCCAGCATTTT TRBD1 TRBJ1-5 NA TRBV2
CASSGQGNQPQHF TGTGCCAGCTCCGGCCAGGGCAATCAGCCCCAGCATTTT NA TRBJ1-5 many TRBV18
CASSLGFYGYTF TGTGCCAGCAGCTTAGGTTTCTATGGCTACACCTTC NA TRBJ1-2 many TRBV7-2
CASSVVGGRDFHYEQYF TGTGCCAGCAGCGTAGTCGGGGGGCGCGACTTCCACTACGAGCAGTACTTC NA TRBJ2-7 many TRBV9
CASSLPGQNYEQYF TGTGCCAGCAGTCTTCCGGGACAGAACTACGAGCAGTACTTC TRBD1 TRBJ2-7 many TRBV28
CASSRNLAGTGQTQYF TGTGCCAGCAGCCGGAATCTAGCGGGAACGGGGCAGACCCAGTACTTC TRBD2 TRBJ2-5 many TRBV3-1
CSVEEGENTGELFF TGCAGCGTTGAAGAGGGCGAGAACACCGGGGAGCTGTTTTTT NA TRBJ2-2 medium-sized TRBV29-1
CSANPTQTNTDTQYF TGCAGTGCAAATCCGACCCAAACAAACACAGATACGCAGTATTTT NA TRBJ2-3 many TRBV20-1
CASSPLGSIYEQYF TGTGCCAGCAGCCCACTGGGATCGATCTACGAGCAGTACTTC NA TRBJ2-7 many TRBV9
CASSLWSGRLAGVNEQFF TGTGCCAGCAGTTTATGGTCAGGTAGGCTAGCGGGAGTCAATGAGCAGTTCTTC TRBD2 TRBJ2-1 many TRBV28
CASSQSLRTGNYEQYF TGTGCCAGCAGCCAGTCACTTAGGACGGGGAACTACGAGCAGTACTTC NA TRBJ2-7 many TRBV12-3/TRBV12-4
CASSSRRGTYSNQPQHF TGTGCCAGTAGTTCCCGCCGGGGGACCTATAGCAATCAGCCCCAGCATTTT NA TRBJ1-5 many TRBV19
CASSQGGQVGNIQYF TGCGCCAGCAGCCAAGGAGGACAGGTGGGGAACATTCAGTACTTC TRBD1 TRBJ2-4 many TRBV4-1
CASSQQGQGYEQYF TGTGCCAGTAGTCAACAGGGCCAGGGCTACGAGCAGTACTTC NA TRBJ2-7 many TRBV19
CASSPRDSLAKNIQYF TGTGCCAGCAGCCCCCGGGACAGTTTAGCCAAAAACATTCAGTACTTC TRBD1 TRBJ2-4 NA TRBV7-9
CASSSQSGGTQYF TGTGCCAGCAGTTCCCAGAGTGGGGGAACGCAGTATTTT NA TRBJ2-3 many TRBV12-3/TRBV12-4
CASSSREAEYQETQYF TGTGCCAGCAGCTCCCGGGAAGCAGAGTACCAAGAGACCCAGTACTTC NA TRBJ2-5 many TRBV9
CASSLRKGGENEQFF TGTGCCAGCAGCTTACGGAAAGGGGGGGAGAATGAGCAGTTCTTC NA TRBJ2-1 NA TRBV7-3
CASRGGFAYNEQFF TGTGCCAGCAGGGGGGGTTTTGCTTACAATGAGCAGTTCTTC NA TRBJ2-1 few TRBV6-5
CASSPSAGESGELFF TGTGCCAGCAGCCCCTCGGCGGGGGAATCCGGGGAGCTGTTTTTT TRBD2 TRBJ2-2 many TRBV7-7
CASSLGTGPEAFF TGCGCCAGCAGCTTGGGGACAGGGCCTGAAGCTTTCTTT TRBD1 TRBJ1-1 many TRBV5-1